This is a list of T cell receptor beta chains from one sample in a study of blood T cells in healthy people across ages. TCRdb analysed the 5' RACE reads with MiXCR anew, one entry per CDR3 protein. The sample records 650,000 to 1,000,000 distinct CDR3 sequences, about 37% being singletons. The sample comprised blood. The receptors shown here come from a man younger than 30 in good health. The CDR3 runs from the conserved cysteine through the conserved F or W. Fields, in order: J gene, V gene, CDR3 protein.

TRBJ2-2 TRBV2 CASRLRDSNTGELFF
TRBJ2-7 TRBV6-5 CASSSLGTQYF
TRBJ1-1 TRBV6-1 CASSEFETGESDTEAFF
TRBJ1-5 TRBV12-3/TRBV12-4 CASSKGTTGQPQHF
TRBJ1-2 TRBV7-2 CASSLHRLYGYTF
TRBJ2-1 TRBV6-6 CASSYSDRVNNEQFF
TRBJ2-7 TRBV12-3/TRBV12-4 CASSSGNNEQYF
TRBJ1-3 TRBV20-1 CSASGREGNTIYF
TRBJ2-1 TRBV3-1 CASSQGVAEQFF
TRBJ1-1 TRBV10-3 CAIASGQTNTEAFF
TRBJ1-5 TRBV19 CACSAVTSVEYSNQPQHF
TRBJ1-2 TRBV6-5 CASSYFDRGGGYTF
TRBJ1-1 TRBV6-2/TRBV6-3 CASSNWDTEAFF
TRBJ2-3 TRBV12-3/TRBV12-4 CASSSDRALTDTQYF
TRBJ1-4 TRBV20-1 CSARIDRGHEKLFF
TRBJ2-5 TRBV7-2 CASSLGGRLAAETQYF
TRBJ2-1 TRBV7-2 CASSLNPSGSYNEQFF
TRBJ2-3 TRBV20-1 CSAQGGFTDTQYF
TRBJ2-7 TRBV6-6 CASSPRQGAAYEQYF
TRBJ2-6 TRBV4-1 CASSQAGTPSSGASVLTF
TRBJ2-4 TRBV7-2 CASSSRPQGIKNIQYF
TRBJ1-4 TRBV25-1 CASSESGGLNEKLFF
TRBJ1-4 TRBV7-9 CASSPVRGNEKLFF
TRBJ1-1 TRBV6-5 CASSPTGALNTEAFF
NA TRBV24-1 CATSQPTTGPPYYEQYF
TRBJ2-7 TRBV18 CASQVAGSSNEQYF
TRBJ2-3 TRBV7-2 CASSSHSRGVTDTQYF
TRBJ2-1 TRBV7-9 CASSRGPDLYNEQFF
TRBJ2-5 TRBV24-1 CATSEGTADTEQYF
TRBJ1-1 TRBV12-5 CASGPGRAAFNTEAFF
TRBJ2-3 TRBV7-9 CASSLTVTGIVRDTQYF
TRBJ1-2 TRBV7-2 CASSLAGRQTGYTF
TRBJ2-7 TRBV12-3/TRBV12-4 CASSPPAGGNNEQYF
TRBJ2-1 TRBV29-1 CSAPRGGSSYNEQFF
TRBJ2-7 TRBV4-3 CASSQGDEQYF
NA TRBV5-5 CASSPSMEGVRYEQYF
TRBJ2-6 TRBV9 CASSVASLALGANVLTF
TRBJ1-1 TRBV29-1 CSVSTGKGTEAFF
TRBJ2-5 TRBV7-9 CASSLGDRDFQETQYF
TRBJ1-2 TRBV20-1 CSAHARRPDGYTF